These 5 T cell receptor beta chains originate from one sample sequenced in a study of T cells after yellow fever vaccination. TCRdb independently ran MiXCR on the 5' RACE reads; one entry per CDR3 protein. Here the sample spans 450,000 to 550,000 distinct CDR3 sequences, just over 20% being singletons. This specimen consisted of PBMCs, obtained roughly 20 days after the first yellow fever vaccination. The receptors shown here come from a man younger than 35 who received the YFV17D yellow fever vaccine.

The chain is built from TRBV7-9 and TRBJ1-4; 8 bases are a match to TRBD1. J lost 10 bases, V lost 5 bases, and 9 bases had no gene match. Germline V gene sequence: CDR1 SEHNR, CDR2 FQNEAQ (reference sequence). This CDR3 has 14 amino acids. CDR3 nucleotide sequence: TGTGCCAGCAGCACGGACAGGGAGGGGAGAAAACTGTTTTTT. Its protein product is CASSTDREGRKLFF.

J is TRBJ1-6 and V is TRBV27; D not certain. Trimming removed 2 bases at V and 10 bases at J, with 9 bases between. Looked up from germline, CDR1 is MNHEY and CDR2 is SMNVEV (reference sequence). The CDR3 spans 13 residues. The CDR3 loop is CASSLTEESPLHF. DNA for the CDR3: TGTGCCAGCAGTTTAACAGAAGAGTCACCCCTCCACTTT.

This clonotype was observed a handful of times. The genes are TRBV3-1 and TRBJ2-5; TRBD1 is a possible D gene (6 bases). The CDR3 runs to 14 residues. Germline V gene lookup returns CDR1 LGHDT and CDR2 YNNKEL (reference sequence). V lost 2 bases to trimming and J lost 3 bases, with 10 bases between them. The CDR3 DNA sequence: TGTGCCAGCAGCCAACAGGGGACGGAAGAGACCCAGTACTTC. It is translated as CASSQQGTEETQYF.

A single count supports this clonotype. V and J are TRBV5-1 and TRBJ2-1; 8 positions agree with TRBD2. The CDR3 is 13 amino acids. The germline V gene encodes CDR1 SGHRS and CDR2 YFSETQ. Trimming at V came to 6 bases and at J to 7 bases, leaving 6 bases not matched to a gene. The CDR3 DNA is TGCGCCAGCACCCGGGGGGGCCGGAATGAGCAGTTCTTC. This codes for CASTRGGRNEQFF.

The chain combines TRBV20-1 with TRBJ1-6, with 7 nucleotides matching TRBD1. This CDR3 comprises 15 residues. Germline lookup yields CDR1 DFQATT and CDR2 SNEGSKA (reference sequence). J lost 9 bases, V lost 6 bases, and 14 bases had no gene match. Written as DNA, the CDR3 is TGCAGTGCCACCCTAACAGGGGTTCTAGGTTCACCCCTCCACTTT. This codes for CSATLTGVLGSPLHF.